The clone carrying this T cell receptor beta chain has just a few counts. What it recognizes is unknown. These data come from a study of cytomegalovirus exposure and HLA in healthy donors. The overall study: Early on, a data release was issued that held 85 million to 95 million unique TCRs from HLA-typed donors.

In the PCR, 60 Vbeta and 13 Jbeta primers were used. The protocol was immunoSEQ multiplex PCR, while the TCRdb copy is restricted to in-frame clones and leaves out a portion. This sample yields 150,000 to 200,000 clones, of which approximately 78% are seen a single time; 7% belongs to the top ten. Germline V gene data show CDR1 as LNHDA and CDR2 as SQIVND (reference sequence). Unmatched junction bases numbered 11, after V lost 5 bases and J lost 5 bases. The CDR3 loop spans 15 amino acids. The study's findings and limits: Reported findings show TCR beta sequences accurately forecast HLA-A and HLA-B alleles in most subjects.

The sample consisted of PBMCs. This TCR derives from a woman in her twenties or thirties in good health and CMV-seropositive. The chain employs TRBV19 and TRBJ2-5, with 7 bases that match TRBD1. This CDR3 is CASSLGTAMGETQYF. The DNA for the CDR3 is TGTGCCAGTAGTCTGGGGACAGCTATGGGGGAGACCCAGTACTTC.